This entry lists 30 T cell receptor beta chains sequenced from one sample in a study of regulatory T cells in long-lasting Graves disease. Construction of TCR beta libraries relied on iRepertoire HTBI primers and on Arm-PCR targeting CDR3 regions. Using its own MiXCR run on the multiplex PCR reads, TCRdb lists one record per CDR3 protein. Found here are some 370,000 distinct CDR3 sequences, approximately 25% of them singletons; the top ten hold under 35%. As to time point: persistent/refractory GD, antithyroid drugs over 5 years with positive TRAb. With RNA extracted from PBMCs as input, the TCR library was made. This specimen was peripheral blood mononuclear cells (PBMCs), taken when the disease was refractory, from a patient treated with antithyroid drugs. These receptors all come from a woman aged 40 to 55 with Graves disease.

This chain uses TRBV29-1 with TRBJ2-7; tentatively, D is TRBD1 (6 bases). The CDR3 contains 13 residues. Germline assignment: CDR1 SQVTM and CDR2 ANQGSEA. Trimming shortened V by 3 bases and J by 2 bases, and 11 bases separated the two germline ends. The CDR3 coding sequence is TGCAGCGTTGATCTTCCAGGGGCCTACGAGCAGTACTTC. This translates into CSVDLPGAYEQYF.

On this clonotype itself: A read error is likely here: a far larger clone is one base away. The V call is TRBV11-2, the J call TRBJ1-1, with D unresolved. The CDR3 extends over 13 amino acids. From germline, CDR1 is SGHAT and CDR2 FQNNGV. The CDR3 spells CASRLGARTEAFF. The CDR3, as DNA: TGTGCCAGCAGGTTAGGTGCGCGCACTGAAGCTTTCTTT.

There are many counts of this clonotype. The rearrangement links TRBV12-3 or TRBV12-4 to TRBJ2-7, with D hard to call. This CDR3 comprises 14 residues. V was clipped by 1 base and J by 2 bases, with 9 bases between them. The CDR3 loop reads CASSLEDGAYEQYF. CDR3 nucleotide sequence: TGTGCCAGCAGTTTAGAGGACGGAGCCTACGAGCAGTACTTC.

This clonotype was observed a handful of times. The chain employs TRBV28 and TRBJ2-3, with D unresolved. The CDR3 covers 12 residues. V was pared by 2 bases and J by 5 bases, with 5 bases between. The germline V gene encodes CDR1 MDHEN and CDR2 SYDVKM. The chain's CDR3 is CASSLAQDTQYF. As DNA, the CDR3 is TGTGCCAGCAGTTTAGCTCAAGATACGCAGTATTTT.

The V gene is TRBV5-1, the J gene TRBJ2-7; D is perhaps TRBD1 (5 bases). The CDR3 runs to 13 residues. The V end lost 3 bases, the J end lost 5 bases, and 12 bases lay between the germline ends. Germline lookup yields CDR1 SGHRS and CDR2 YFSETQ. The CDR3 coding sequence is TGCGCCAGCAGCTCTACCGAAGGGGACGAGCAGTACTTC. It encodes CASSSTEGDEQYF.

In this sample, this clonotype turned up many times. The V and J genes are TRBV28 and TRBJ2-7; 10 bases match TRBD1. V was pared by 5 bases and J by 1 base, with 8 bases of the junction left unmatched. Looked up from germline, CDR1 is MDHEN and CDR2 is SYDVKM. The CDR3 length is 16 residues. CDR3 sequence reads: CASSPRTGGASYEQYF. The CDR3 region has the DNA TGTGCCAGCAGTCCCCGGACAGGGGGGGCTTCCTACGAGCAGTACTTC. The full variable domain, rest sourced from reference TRBV28 and TRBJ2-7, is DVKVTQSSRYLVKRTGEKVFLECVQDMDHENMFWYRQDPGLGLRLIYFSYDVKMKEKGDIPEGYSVSREKKERFSLILESASTNQTSMYLCASSPRTGGASYEQYFGPGTRLTVT.

This chain joins TRBV5-1 and TRBJ2-3; 9 nucleotides align to TRBD2. The CDR3 loop spans 16 amino acids. CDR1 and CDR2 (germline): SGHRS, YFSETQ. After removal of 4 bases from V and 0 bases from J, the junction contained 6 bases not matched to a gene. The CDR3 nucleotides are TGCGCCAGCAGCCTACCAACTAGCGGGAGCACAGATACGCAGTATTTT. Amino acid sequence: CASSLPTSGSTDTQYF. The whole variable domain, remainder taken from reference TRBV5-1 and TRBJ2-3, is KAGVTQTPRYLIKTRGQQVTLSCSPISGHRSVSWYQQTPGQGLQFLFEYFSETQRNKGNFPGRFSGRQFSNSRSEMNVSTLELGDSALYLCASSLPTSGSTDTQYFGPGTRLTVL.

This clonotype was found many times. The chain joins TRBV29-1 to TRBJ2-7; 10 nucleotides agree with TRBD2. The CDR3 is 14 amino acids. CDR1 SQVTM and CDR2 ANQGSEA come from the germline V gene. V lost 6 bases to trimming and J lost 1 base; unmatched junction nucleotides: 6. CDR3 nucleotides: TGCAGCGTCCCGCAGACTAGCGGGTCCTACGAGCAGTACTTC. Encoded protein: CSVPQTSGSYEQYF.

The rearrangement joins TRBV20-1 to TRBJ2-3, with no clear D. V lost 5 bases to trimming and J lost 4 bases, with 7 bases between them. Per the germline V gene, CDR1 is DFQATT and CDR2 is SNEGSKA (reference sequence). This CDR3 is 11 amino acids long. The CDR3 DNA reads as TGCAGTGCTCCAGCCCCAGATACGCAGTATTTT. Residues: CSAPAPDTQYF.

This clonotype was recorded many times. This sequence joins TRBV11-2 and TRBJ2-7, with D possibly being TRBD2 (7 bases). V was trimmed by 5 bases and J by 4 bases, leaving 24 bases between them. Germline-derived CDR1 and CDR2 are SGHAT and FQNNGV. This CDR3 is 17 amino acids long. The CDR3 is CASSAQGGDYQPYEQYF. The CDR3 DNA sequence: TGTGCCAGCAGCGCCCAAGGGGGGGACTATCAGCCTTACGAGCAGTACTTC.

This chain links TRBV6-1 with TRBJ1-1; D might be TRBD1 (6 bases). This CDR3 has 14 residues. In germline, CDR1 is MNHNS, CDR2 SASEGT. Trimming removed 7 bases from V and 0 bases from J, with 12 bases in between. The CDR3 bases are TGTGCCAGCACTCGGAACAGGGTGAACACTGAAGCTTTCTTT. It is translated as CASTRNRVNTEAFF.

This clonotype was counted a few times. Written as DNA, the CDR3 is TGTGCCAGCAGTTTTCCCAGGGACTACAATGAGCAGTTCTTC. This translates into CASSFPRDYNEQFF. The V and J genes are TRBV28 and TRBJ2-1; possible D gene TRBD1, 5 bases. The CDR3 consists of 14 residues. Trimming pared 3 bases from V and 3 bases from J, leaving 9 bases between. Germline V gives CDR1 MDHEN, CDR2 SYDVKM.

The chain joins TRBV2 to TRBJ2-3, with D perhaps TRBD2 (7 bases). The CDR3 has 14 residues. Between the trimmed V and J ends, which lost 6 bases and 1 base, there was a span of 11 bases. Germline CDR1 and CDR2: SNHLY and FYNNEI. DNA for the CDR3: TGTGCCAGCAGACGAGGGGGGGGCACAGATACGCAGTATTTT. Protein: CASRRGGGTDTQYF.

The V and J genes are TRBV19 and TRBJ2-7; D gene ambiguous. Per germline, CDR1 LNHDA and CDR2 SQIVND (reference sequence). With 3 bases removed from V and 0 bases from J, the gap between germline ends came to 9 bases. The CDR3 runs 14 residues. The CDR3 loop reads CASSIGRNSYEQYF. Here the CDR3 DNA reads TGTGCCAGTAGTATCGGCAGGAACTCCTACGAGCAGTACTTC.

The J gene is TRBJ2-7, the V gene TRBV7-9; tentative D call: TRBD1 (6 bases). Trimming removed 3 bases at V and 0 bases at J, with 21 bases between. The germline V gene encodes CDR1 SEHNR and CDR2 FQNEAQ (reference sequence). CDR3 length: 18 amino acids. The CDR3 region is CASSFKGVHGPSSYEQYF. CDR3 DNA sequence: TGTGCCAGCAGCTTTAAGGGGGTTCACGGTCCTTCCTCCTACGAGCAGTACTTC.

This clonotype was found many times. J is TRBJ1-1 and V is TRBV7-2; 7 bases agree with TRBD1. V lost 2 bases and J lost 4; bases outside the gene matches: 4. This CDR3 region has 14 residues. Germline V gene sequence: CDR1 SGHTA, CDR2 FQGNSA. The CDR3 DNA reads as TGTGCCAGCAGCTTATGGTCAGGGGGCACTGAAGCTTTCTTT. Its protein product is CASSLWSGGTEAFF.

This clonotype came up many times. The chain uses TRBV29-1 and TRBJ2-4; D ambiguous. This CDR3 has 11 amino acids. The germline V gene encodes CDR1 SQVTM and CDR2 ANQGSEA. Trimming removed 5 bases from V and 7 bases from J, with 9 bases in between. The CDR3 coding sequence is TGCAGCGTTTCCCTAATGAACATTCAGTACTTC. Translating it yields CSVSLMNIQYF.

This rearrangement joins TRBV4-2 to TRBJ2-7; TRBD2 is a possible D gene (6 bases). Germline CDR1 LGHNA, CDR2 YNFKEQ. The CDR3 sequence is 17 residues long. Trimming removed 0 bases from V and 0 bases from J, with 15 bases in between. For the CDR3, the DNA is TGTGCCAGCAGCCAAGATCAAGTAGCGGACGGCTCCTACGAGCAGTACTTC. Its translation: CASSQDQVADGSYEQYF.

This chain uses TRBV7-3 with TRBJ2-1, with a weak D call TRBD1 (6 bases). V was trimmed by 5 bases and J by 6 bases, leaving 11 bases between them. The CDR3 covers 13 residues. Germline CDR1 SGHTA, CDR2 FQGTGA. CDR3 bases: TGTGCCAGCAGCAGGACAGCCGGCAATGAGCAGTTCTTC. This sequence encodes CASSRTAGNEQFF. Together with reference TRBV7-3 and TRBJ2-1, the CDR3 gives the full variable domain: GAGVSQTPSNKVTEKGKYVELRCDPISGHTALYWYRQSLGQGPEFLIYFQGTGAADDSGLPNDRFFAVRPEGSVSTLKIQRTERGDSAVYLCASSRTAGNEQFFGPGTRLTVL.

Comments on this clonotype: With a much larger clone just one base away, this may be a read error. The chain employs TRBV2 and TRBJ2-2; no firm D call. CDR3 length equals 15 residues. The germline V gene encodes CDR1 SNHLY and CDR2 FYNNEI. The CDR3 DNA sequence: TGTCCCAGCTGCCAACAGCGACCTTACACCGGGGAGCTGTTTTTT. Protein product: CPSCQQRPYTGELFF.

The chain combines TRBV2 with TRBJ2-2; D possibly corresponds to TRBD2 (6 bases). V lost 5 bases, J lost 6 bases, and 10 bases lay in between. Per germline, CDR1 SNHLY and CDR2 FYNNEI. This CDR3 region has 13 residues. In nucleotides, the CDR3 is TGTGCCAGCAGTAGACTAGAGGCCGGGGAGCTGTTTTTT. It is translated as CASSRLEAGELFF.

This CDR3 reads CASSFRQGANRSPYEQYF. The CDR3 DNA reads as TGTGCCAGCAGCTTCCGACAGGGGGCTAATCGAAGTCCCTACGAGCAGTACTTC. This sequence joins TRBV5-5 and TRBJ2-7, with 10 bases lining up with TRBD1. CDR3 length equals 18 residues. The V and J ends lost 2 bases and 2 bases, in that order; junction bases with no gene match: 13. Germline V gene lookup returns CDR1 SGHKS and CDR2 YYEKEE (reference sequence).

The V gene is TRBV20-1, the J gene TRBJ2-7, with TRBD2 matching 9 bases. Per the germline V gene, CDR1 is DFQATT and CDR2 is SNEGSKA (reference sequence). The CDR3 has 12 amino acids. V lost 3 bases to trimming and J lost 6 bases; unmatched junction nucleotides: 3. The CDR3 protein is CSASGRGGEQYF. As DNA, the CDR3 is TGCAGTGCTAGTGGGCGGGGGGGCGAGCAGTACTTC.

This clonotype has ten or more counts. The genes are TRBV28 and TRBJ1-5, with D possibly TRBD1 on 6 matching bases. Germline V gives CDR1 MDHEN, CDR2 SYDVKM. The CDR3 contains 14 residues. Deletions cut 8 bases from V and 3 bases from J, with 14 bases between. The CDR3, as DNA: TGTGCCAGCGTAGGACAGCCGGACAATCAGCCCCAGCATTTT. Amino acid sequence: CASVGQPDNQPQHF.

A note on this clonotype: The junction departs from the called germline gene at one end, perhaps through a read error. The gene calls are TRBV6-1 and TRBJ1-1; D perhaps matches TRBD1 (5 bases). Germline V gives CDR1 MNHNS, CDR2 SASEGT. This CDR3 is built from 14 residues. CDR3 residues: CASRGDSMNTVAFF. The CDR3 DNA is TGTGCCAGCAGGGGAGACAGCATGAACACTGTAGCTTTCTTC.

This clonotype was observed many times. The chain recombines TRBV28 with TRBJ2-7, with D unresolved. This CDR3 has 14 residues. Trimming stripped 7 bases from V and 0 bases from J, with 13 bases between. Germline V CDR1 and CDR2: MDHEN, SYDVKM. Written as DNA, the CDR3 is TGTGCCAGCACTCTCGACCCTGGCTCCTACGAGCAGTACTTC. It is translated as CASTLDPGSYEQYF.

This clonotype occurred a few times. A much bigger clone sits one base away, suggesting this may be a read error. In this CDR3 the conserved last residue, phenylalanine or tryptophan, is missing, so a read error is likely. The CDR3 nucleotides read TGTGCCAGCAGCCAAGACTATTCCGGGGCCAACGTCCTGACTTCC. Protein: CASSQDYSGANVLTS. The chain links TRBV6-1 to TRBJ2-6; a possible D gene is TRBD2 (5 bases). CDR1 is MNHNS, CDR2 SASEGT, per germline. V was clipped by 6 bases and J by 4 bases, with 13 bases between them. This CDR3 region has 15 residues.

CDR3 amino acids: CASSLASGRREQFF. For the CDR3, the DNA is TGTGCCAGCAGTTTAGCTAGCGGCCGACGGGAGCAGTTCTTC. The chain has TRBV28 and TRBJ2-1, with 7 bases fitting TRBD2. This CDR3 is 14 amino acids long. Germline lookup yields CDR1 MDHEN and CDR2 SYDVKM. V shed 2 bases, J shed 10 bases, and the junction held 8 bases outside the gene matches.

Many counts were recorded for this clonotype. V is TRBV2 and J is TRBJ2-1; possible D gene TRBD2, 6 bases. This CDR3 contains 15 residues. Germline V lookup: CDR1 SNHLY, CDR2 FYNNEI. V lost 2 bases to trimming and J lost 9 bases, with 17 bases between them. CDR3 nucleotide sequence: TGTGCCAGCAGTGAATTTAGGACTACCTACGGTGAGCAGTTCTTC. Encoded protein: CASSEFRTTYGEQFF.

This clonotype came up a few times. This chain connects TRBV5-6 to TRBJ2-5; D is unresolved. This CDR3 has 14 residues. CDR1 and CDR2 (germline): SGHDT, YYEEEE. V shed 0 bases and J shed 4 bases, with 10 bases lying between them. The CDR3 DNA sequence: TGTGCCAGCAGCTTGGATGGGCTCCCAGAGACCCAGTACTTC. Amino acids: CASSLDGLPETQYF.